This is a list of T cell receptor beta chains from one sample in a study of blood T cell repertoires in COVID-19. Method: immunoSEQ multiplex PCR; TCRdb's copy keeps in-frame clones and lacks some. Found here are around 150,000 clones, 60% to 85% of them singletons; the top ten hold roughly 15%. The specimen sequenced was peripheral blood. Receptor source: a man aged 50 to 60 with acute or convalescent COVID-19. Each CDR3 is given with its conserved first and last residue. Each record gives: D gene, V gene, J gene, clone size, CDR3 DNA, CDR3 protein. A D gene is named only where the DNA matches it firmly. Clone size is not always given. Where it is, it says once, few, many or a class for expanded clones.

TRBD1	TRBV6-4	TRBJ1-2	.	TGTGCCAGCAGTGAGCCAGGGGGTTATGGCTACACCTTC	CASSEPGGYGYTF
.	TRBV3-1/TRBV3-2	TRBJ1-1	.	TGTGCCAGCAGCCAGTCGGGGAACACTGAAGCTTTCTTT	CASSQSGNTEAFF
TRBD1	TRBV6-1	TRBJ1-2	.	TGTGCCAGCAGTCAAGGACAGGGGGGATTACCTTATGGCTACACCTTC	CASSQGQGGLPYGYTF
TRBD2	TRBV9	TRBJ2-1	once	TGTGCCAGCAGCCCCGCGAGCGGGGGCTTGAATGAGCAGTTCTTC	CASSPASGGLNEQFF
.	TRBV7-9	TRBJ1-5	.	TGTGCCAGCAGCTCACCGGGGGGCAATCAGCCCCAGCATTTT	CASSSPGGNQPQHF
TRBD2	TRBV7-6	TRBJ2-1	.	TGTGCCAGCAGCTTCAACCCCGCGGGGGGGCCTGGTGAGCAGTTCTTC	CASSFNPAGGPGEQFF
.	TRBV30	TRBJ2-1	.	TGTGCCTGGGGAGGCACTGGTCACAATGAGCAGTTCTTC	CAWGGTGHNEQFF
.	TRBV30	TRBJ1-2	.	TGTGCCTCCCCCCCTTGTTACACCTTC	CASPPCYTF
.	TRBV6-5	TRBJ2-1	.	TGTGCCAGCAGTCAGGGTAATTGGAATGAGCAGTTCTTC	CASSQGNWNEQFF
TRBD2	TRBV19	TRBJ2-3	.	TGTGCCTCTGGACTAGCCCTCACAGATACGCAGTATTTT	CASGLALTDTQYF
TRBD1	TRBV19	TRBJ1-5	.	TGTGCCAGTAGTCTGGGACAGAGGAATCAGCCCCAGCATTTT	CASSLGQRNQPQHF
TRBD2	TRBV28	TRBJ2-5	few	TGTGCCAGCAGTGCACTTGGGACTAGCGAAGAGACCCAGTACTTC	CASSALGTSEETQYF
TRBD1	TRBV29-1	TRBJ2-7	.	TGCAGCGTGCAGAGCCGGGACAGGGGATCCTACGAGCAGTACTTC	CSVQSRDRGSYEQYF
TRBD1	TRBV5-8	TRBJ1-1	.	TGTGCCAGCAGCTTTAGGACAGGGGGACTGGGGATGAACACTGAAGCTTTCTTT	CASSFRTGGLGMNTEAFF
TRBD1	TRBV5-5	TRBJ2-2	few	TGTGCCAGCAGCTTGGCAGGGGGCGAGGTCGGGGAGCTGTTTTTT	CASSLAGGEVGELFF
.	TRBV27	TRBJ1-5	.	TGTGCCAGCAGCCCGTTGGACAGCTTCAATCAGCCCCAGCATTTT	CASSPLDSFNQPQHF
TRBD2	TRBV13	TRBJ2-3	.	TGTGCCAGCAGCTTACTAGCGGGGGGAAGCACAGATACGCAGTATTTT	CASSLLAGGSTDTQYF
.	TRBV5-6	TRBJ1-3	.	TGTGCCAGCAGCTTACGGGAAATTGGAAACACCATATATTTT	CASSLREIGNTIYF
.	TRBV13	TRBJ2-6	.	TGTGCCAGCAGCCACCCAACAGGTAACTCCCTCTCTGGGGCCAACGTCCTGACTTTC	CASSHPTGNSLSGANVLTF
.	TRBV29-1	TRBJ2-5	.	TGCAGCACGGGGACATTAGCGTACCAAGAGACCCAGTACTTC	CSTGTLAYQETQYF
TRBD1	TRBV9	TRBJ2-2	.	TGTGCCAGCACAGCCCGGGACAGGAACACCGGGGAGCTGTTTTTT	CASTARDRNTGELFF
TRBD1	TRBV30	TRBJ2-5	few	TGTGCCTGGGACCGGGACAGGGGGGAGACCCAGTACTTC	CAWDRDRGETQYF
.	TRBV3-1/TRBV3-2	TRBJ2-1	.	TGTGCCAGCAGCCAAGAAAACGGGGTAGGACGGGAGCAGTTCTTC	CASSQENGVGREQFF
.	TRBV7-9	TRBJ2-7	.	TGTGCCAGCAGCTCCCCCAGGGCGAGCTCCTACGAGCAGTACTTC	CASSSPRASSYEQYF
.	TRBV6-1	TRBJ1-5	.	TGTGCCAGCAGTGAAAGTGGCAGGAGGCAGCCCCAGCATTTT	CASSESGRRQPQHF
TRBD2	TRBV2	TRBJ2-7	.	TGTGCCAGCAGTGCTAGCGGGGGAGGCGAGCAGTACTTC	CASSASGGGEQYF
TRBD1	TRBV28	TRBJ1-5	few	TGTGCCATCCAGGGGGCGCCGAGCAATCAGCCCCAGCATTTT	CAIQGAPSNQPQHF
TRBD1	TRBV5-1	TRBJ2-1	once	TGCGCCAGCAGCCCCCGGACAGGCCAGTACAATGAGCAGTTCTTC	CASSPRTGQYNEQFF